This entry describes one T cell receptor (beta chain). Its antigen is unidentified. CDR1 is MNHEY and CDR2 is SVGAGI in the germline V gene. Deletions cut 1 base from V and 1 base from J, with 13 bases between. This CDR3 region has 16 residues. Quantitative 5'-RACE with molecular barcodes produced the TCR beta libraries. TCRdb reprocessed the 5' RACE reads with MiXCR, giving one entry per CDR3 protein. The sample records more than 600,000 distinct CDR3 sequences, 15% to 20% being singletons. This sample is part of a study of CD8 T cells in ankylosing spondylitis. Study-wide points: Within ankylosing spondylitis blood, a TCR beta motif made up of eight highly homologous variants appeared to be characteristic. As reported, disease-linked clones showed significant enrichment in matched ankylosing spondylitis synovial fluid.

The chain is built from TRBV6-5 and TRBJ2-5; TRBD2 might be the D (5 bases). The sample was blood, either unsorted or a sorted T cell fraction (not recorded which). This receptor was identified in a male donor with ankylosing spondylitis. The CDR3 coding sequence is TGTGCCAGCAGTTACTTCGGGGTGGGCGCCCAAGAGACCCAGTACTTC. Translating it yields CASSYFGVGAQETQYF.